This T cell receptor (beta chain) was sequenced for a study of blood T cell repertoires in COVID-19. Study summary: COVID-19 samples collected from the United States, Italy and Spain covered acute and convalescent phases. Nucleic acid was either cDNA or gDNA, and it came from T cells, B-cell-depleted T cells, or PBMCs.

Authors' analysis steps: Counts of nucleated cells, estimated from reference gene primer amplification, were obtained. The repertoire was sequenced with immunoSEQ multiplex PCR; TCRdb's copy has only in-frame clones and lacks some. From that table come the V and J calls and clone size; the DNA was used to work out D and trimming. The sample contains 170,000 or so clones, about 86% of which appear only once. This CDR3 is 16 amino acids long. V dropped 3 bases and J dropped 6; count of bases not matched to a gene: 13. Germline V lookup: CDR1 GTSNPN, CDR2 SVGIG (reference sequence). This receptor was taken from a man in his forties or fifties with active or convalescent COVID-19. The sample was peripheral blood. The rearrangement uses TRBV30 and TRBJ2-1; 8 bases match TRBD2. Here the CDR3 DNA reads TGTGCCTGGAGCGAGGTAGCGGGAAGGACCTCCAATGAGCAGTTCTTC. Residues: CAWSEVAGRTSNEQFF.